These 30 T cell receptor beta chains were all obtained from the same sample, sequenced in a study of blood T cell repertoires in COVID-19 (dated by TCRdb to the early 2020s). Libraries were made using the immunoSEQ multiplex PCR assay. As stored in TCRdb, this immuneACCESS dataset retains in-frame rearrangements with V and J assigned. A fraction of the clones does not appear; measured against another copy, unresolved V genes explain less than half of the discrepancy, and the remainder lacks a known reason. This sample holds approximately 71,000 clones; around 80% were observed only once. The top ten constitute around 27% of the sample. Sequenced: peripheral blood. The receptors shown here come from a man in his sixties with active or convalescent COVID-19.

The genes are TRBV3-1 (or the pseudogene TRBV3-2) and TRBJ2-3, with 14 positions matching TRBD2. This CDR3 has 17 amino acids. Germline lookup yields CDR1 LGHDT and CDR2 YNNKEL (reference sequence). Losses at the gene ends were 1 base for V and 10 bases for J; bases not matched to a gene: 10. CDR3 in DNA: TGTGCCAGCAGCCAAGCGGGGACTAGCGGGGGCCTTAGTGCGCAGTATTTT. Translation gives CASSQAGTSGGLSAQYF.

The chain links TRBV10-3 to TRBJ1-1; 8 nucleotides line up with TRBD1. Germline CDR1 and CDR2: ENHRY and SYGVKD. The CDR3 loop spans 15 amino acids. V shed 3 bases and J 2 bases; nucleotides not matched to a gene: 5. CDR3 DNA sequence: TGTGCCATCAGTGATCCTGGACAGGGCAACACTGAAGCTTTCTTT. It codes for CAISDPGQGNTEAFF.

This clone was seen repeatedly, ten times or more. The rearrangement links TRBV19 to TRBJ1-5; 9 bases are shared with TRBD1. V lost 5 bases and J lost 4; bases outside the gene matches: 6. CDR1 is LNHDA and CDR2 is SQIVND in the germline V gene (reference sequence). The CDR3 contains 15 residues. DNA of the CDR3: TGTGCCAGTAGTTCGACAGGGGGACCTAATCAGCCCCAGCATTTT. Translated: CASSSTGGPNQPQHF. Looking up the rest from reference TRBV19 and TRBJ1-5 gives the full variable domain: DGGITQSPKYLFRKEGQNVTLSCEQNLNHDAMYWYRQDPGQGLRLIYYSQIVNDFQKGDIAEGYSVSREKKESFPLTVTSAQKNPTAFYLCASSSTGGPNQPQHFGDGTRLSIL.

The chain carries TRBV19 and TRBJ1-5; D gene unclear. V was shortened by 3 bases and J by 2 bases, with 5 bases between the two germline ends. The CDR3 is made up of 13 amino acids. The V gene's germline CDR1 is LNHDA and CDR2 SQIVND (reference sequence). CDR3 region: CASSMGGNQPQHF. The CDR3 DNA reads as TGTGCCAGTAGTATGGGCGGCAATCAGCCCCAGCATTTT.

The CDR3 protein is CSARAPFGQYF. In nucleotides, the CDR3 is TGCAGTGCCAGGGCCCCCTTTGGGCAGTACTTC. This chain connects TRBV20-1 to TRBJ2-7, with D tentatively TRBD1 (5 bases). Per the germline V gene, CDR1 is DFQATT and CDR2 is SNEGSKA (reference sequence). Trimming took 6 bases from V and 9 from J, leaving 15 bases between them. This CDR3 is built from 11 residues.

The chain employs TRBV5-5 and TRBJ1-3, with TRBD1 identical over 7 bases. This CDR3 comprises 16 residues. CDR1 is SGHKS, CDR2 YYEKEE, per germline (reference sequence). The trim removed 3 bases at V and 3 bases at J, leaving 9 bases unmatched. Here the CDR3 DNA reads TGTGCCAGCAGCTCCACAGGGGCCTTTGGTGGAAACACCATATATTTT. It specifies CASSSTGAFGGNTIYF. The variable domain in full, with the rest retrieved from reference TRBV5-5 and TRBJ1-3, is DAGVTQSPTHLIKTRGQQVTLRCSPISGHKSVSWYQQVLGQGPQFIFQYYEKEERGRGNFPDRFSARQFPNYSSELNVNALLLGDSALYLCASSSTGAFGGNTIYFGEGSWLTVV.

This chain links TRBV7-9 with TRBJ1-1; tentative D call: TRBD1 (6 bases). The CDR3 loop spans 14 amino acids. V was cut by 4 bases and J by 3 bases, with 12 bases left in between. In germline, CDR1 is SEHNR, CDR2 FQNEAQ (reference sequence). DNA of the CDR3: TGTGCCAGCAGCTCCCACCCAGGGGACACTGAAGCTTTCTTT. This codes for CASSSHPGDTEAFF.

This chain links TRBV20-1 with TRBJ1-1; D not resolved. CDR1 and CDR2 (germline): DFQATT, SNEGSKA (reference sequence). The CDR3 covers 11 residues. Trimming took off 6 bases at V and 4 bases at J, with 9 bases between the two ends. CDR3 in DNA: TGCAGTGCCGGGAGTAGCACTGAAGCTTTCTTT. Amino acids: CSAGSSTEAFF.

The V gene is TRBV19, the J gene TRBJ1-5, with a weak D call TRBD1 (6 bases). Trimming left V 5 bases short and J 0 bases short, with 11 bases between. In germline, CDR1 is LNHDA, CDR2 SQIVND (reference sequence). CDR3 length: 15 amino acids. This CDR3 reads CASSLTGNSNQPQHF. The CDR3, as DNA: TGTGCCAGTAGTCTCACAGGGAATAGCAATCAGCCCCAGCATTTT.

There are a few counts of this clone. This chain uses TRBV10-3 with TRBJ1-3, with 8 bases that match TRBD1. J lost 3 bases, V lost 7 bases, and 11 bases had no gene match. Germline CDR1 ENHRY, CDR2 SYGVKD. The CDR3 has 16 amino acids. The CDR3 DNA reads TGTGCCATCAACTCCGACAGGGGTAAATATGGAAACACCATATATTTT. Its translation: CAINSDRGKYGNTIYF.

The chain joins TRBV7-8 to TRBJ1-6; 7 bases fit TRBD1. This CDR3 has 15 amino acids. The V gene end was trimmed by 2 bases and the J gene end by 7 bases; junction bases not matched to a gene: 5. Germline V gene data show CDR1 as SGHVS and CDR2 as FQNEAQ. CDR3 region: CASSLNPGGNSPLHF. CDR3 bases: TGTGCCAGCAGCTTAAACCCAGGGGGGAATTCACCCCTCCACTTT.

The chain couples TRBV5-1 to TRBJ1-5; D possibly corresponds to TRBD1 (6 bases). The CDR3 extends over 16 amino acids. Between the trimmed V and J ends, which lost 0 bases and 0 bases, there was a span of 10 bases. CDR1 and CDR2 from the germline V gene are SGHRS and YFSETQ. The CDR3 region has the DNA TGCGCCAGCAGCTTGGGGGACAACCCTAGCAATCAGCCCCAGCATTTT. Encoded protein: CASSLGDNPSNQPQHF. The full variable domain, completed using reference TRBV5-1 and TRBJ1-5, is KAGVTQTPRYLIKTRGQQVTLSCSPISGHRSVSWYQQTPGQGLQFLFEYFSETQRNKGNFPGRFSGRQFSNSRSEMNVSTLELGDSALYLCASSLGDNPSNQPQHFGDGTRLSIL.

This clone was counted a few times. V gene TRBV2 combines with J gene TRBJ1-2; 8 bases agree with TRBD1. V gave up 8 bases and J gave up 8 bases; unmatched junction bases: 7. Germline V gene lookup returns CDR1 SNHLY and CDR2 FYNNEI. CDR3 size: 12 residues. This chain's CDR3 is CASEQGAGGYTF. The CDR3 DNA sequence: TGTGCCAGCGAGCAGGGGGCTGGAGGCTACACCTTC.

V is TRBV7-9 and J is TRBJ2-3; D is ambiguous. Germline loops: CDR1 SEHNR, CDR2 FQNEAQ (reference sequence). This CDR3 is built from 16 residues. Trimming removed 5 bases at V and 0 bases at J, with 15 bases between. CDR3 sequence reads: CASSPARITSTDTQYF. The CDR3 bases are TGTGCCAGCAGCCCTGCCAGGATTACTAGCACAGATACGCAGTATTTT. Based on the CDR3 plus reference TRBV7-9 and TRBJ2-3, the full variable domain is DTGVSQNPRHKITKRGQNVTFRCDPISEHNRLYWYRQTLGQGPEFLTYFQNEAQLEKSRLLSDRFSAERPKGSFSTLEIQRTEQGDSAMYLCASSPARITSTDTQYFGPGTRLTVL.

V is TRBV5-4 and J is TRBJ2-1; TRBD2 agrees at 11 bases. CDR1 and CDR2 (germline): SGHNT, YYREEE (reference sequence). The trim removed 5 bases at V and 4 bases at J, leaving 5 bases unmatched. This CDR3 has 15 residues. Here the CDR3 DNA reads TGTGCCAGCAGAATAGCGGGGGGGGGATACAATGAGCAGTTCTTC. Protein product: CASRIAGGGYNEQFF. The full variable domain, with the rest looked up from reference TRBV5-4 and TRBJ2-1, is ETGVTQSPTHLIKTRGQQVTLRCSSQSGHNTVSWYQQALGQGPQFIFQYYREEENGRGNFPPRFSGLQFPNYSSELNVNALELDDSALYLCASRIAGGGYNEQFFGPGTRLTVL.

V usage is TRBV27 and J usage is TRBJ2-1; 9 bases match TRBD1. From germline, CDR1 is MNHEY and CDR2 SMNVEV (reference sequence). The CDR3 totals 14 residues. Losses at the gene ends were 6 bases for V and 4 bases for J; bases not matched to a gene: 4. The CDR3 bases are TGTGCCAGCAGGTCGGGACAGGGTTACAATGAGCAGTTCTTC. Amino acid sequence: CASRSGQGYNEQFF.

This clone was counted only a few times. The chain's CDR3 is CASSTDRGDEQFF. The CDR3 region has the DNA TGTGCCAGCAGCACAGACAGGGGTGATGAGCAGTTCTTC. The chain employs TRBV6-5 and TRBJ2-1, with TRBD1 matching over 8 bases. Trimming at V came to 6 bases and at J to 8 bases, leaving 6 bases not matched to a gene. The CDR3 runs 13 residues. Germline CDR1 reads MNHEY; CDR2 reads SVGAGI.

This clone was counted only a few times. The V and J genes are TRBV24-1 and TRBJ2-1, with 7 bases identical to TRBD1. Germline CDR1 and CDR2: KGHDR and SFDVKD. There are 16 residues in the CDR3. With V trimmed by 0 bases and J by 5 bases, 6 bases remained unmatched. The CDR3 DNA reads TGTGCCACCAGTGATTTGAAGGGGGCGAGCAACAATGAGCAGTTCTTC. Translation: CATSDLKGASNNEQFF.

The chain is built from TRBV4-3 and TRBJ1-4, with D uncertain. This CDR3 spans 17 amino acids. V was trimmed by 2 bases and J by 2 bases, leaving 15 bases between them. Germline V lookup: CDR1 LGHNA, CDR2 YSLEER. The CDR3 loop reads CASSQRVVQRTNEKLFF. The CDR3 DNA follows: TGCGCCAGCAGCCAAAGAGTGGTTCAGAGGACTAATGAAAAACTGTTTTTT.

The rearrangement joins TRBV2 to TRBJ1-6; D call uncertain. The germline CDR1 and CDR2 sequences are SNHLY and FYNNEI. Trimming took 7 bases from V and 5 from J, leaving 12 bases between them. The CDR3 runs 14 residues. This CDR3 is CASIFYGDNSPLHF. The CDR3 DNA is TGTGCCAGCATTTTTTACGGAGATAATTCACCCCTCCACTTT.

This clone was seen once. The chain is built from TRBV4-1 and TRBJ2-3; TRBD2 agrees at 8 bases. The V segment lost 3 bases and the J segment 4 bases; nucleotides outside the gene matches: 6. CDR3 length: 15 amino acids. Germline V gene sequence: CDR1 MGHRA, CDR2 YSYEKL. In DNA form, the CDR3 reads TGCGCCAGCAGCCACGGACTAGCTGTCGCAGATACGCAGTATTTT. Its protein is CASSHGLAVADTQYF.

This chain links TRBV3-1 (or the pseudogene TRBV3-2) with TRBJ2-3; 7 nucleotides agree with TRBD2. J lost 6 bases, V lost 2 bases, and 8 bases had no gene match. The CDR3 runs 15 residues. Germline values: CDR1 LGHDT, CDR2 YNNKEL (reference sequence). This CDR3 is CASSQRLAPLDTQYF. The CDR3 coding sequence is TGTGCCAGCAGCCAACGACTAGCCCCCTTGGATACGCAGTATTTT.

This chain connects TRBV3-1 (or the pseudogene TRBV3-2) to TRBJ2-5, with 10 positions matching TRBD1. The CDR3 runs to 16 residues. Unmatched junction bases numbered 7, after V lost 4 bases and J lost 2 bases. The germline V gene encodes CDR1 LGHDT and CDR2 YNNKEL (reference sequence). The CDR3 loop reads CASSRDGTGDQETQYF. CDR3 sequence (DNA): TGTGCCAGCAGCCGAGACGGGACAGGGGATCAAGAGACCCAGTACTTC.

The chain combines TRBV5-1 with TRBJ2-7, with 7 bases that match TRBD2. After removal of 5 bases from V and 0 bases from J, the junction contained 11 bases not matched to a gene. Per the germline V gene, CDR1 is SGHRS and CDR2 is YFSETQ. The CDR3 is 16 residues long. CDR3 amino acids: CASSPGGPPFSYEQYF. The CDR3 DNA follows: TGCGCCAGCAGTCCGGGAGGCCCTCCCTTCTCCTACGAGCAGTACTTC.

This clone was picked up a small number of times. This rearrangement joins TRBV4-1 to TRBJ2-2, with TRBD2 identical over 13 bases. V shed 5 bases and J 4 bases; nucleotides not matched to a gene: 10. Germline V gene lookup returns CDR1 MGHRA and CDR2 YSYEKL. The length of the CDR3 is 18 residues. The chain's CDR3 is CASSTTKGLAGLTGELFF. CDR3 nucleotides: TGCGCCAGCAGCACAACGAAGGGACTAGCGGGGCTCACCGGGGAGCTGTTTTTT.

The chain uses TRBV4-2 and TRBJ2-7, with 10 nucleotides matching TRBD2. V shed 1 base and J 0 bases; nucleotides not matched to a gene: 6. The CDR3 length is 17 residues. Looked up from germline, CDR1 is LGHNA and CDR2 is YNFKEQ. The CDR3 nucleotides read TGTGCCAGCAGCCAAGTTAAAGCGGGGGGGCACTCCTACGAGCAGTACTTC. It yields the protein CASSQVKAGGHSYEQYF.

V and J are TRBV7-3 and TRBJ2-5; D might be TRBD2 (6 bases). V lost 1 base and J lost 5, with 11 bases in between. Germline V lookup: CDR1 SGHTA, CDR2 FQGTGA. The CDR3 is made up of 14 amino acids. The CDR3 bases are TGTGCCAGCAGCTTAAACGGGGCGGGGGAGACCCAGTACTTC. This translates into CASSLNGAGETQYF.

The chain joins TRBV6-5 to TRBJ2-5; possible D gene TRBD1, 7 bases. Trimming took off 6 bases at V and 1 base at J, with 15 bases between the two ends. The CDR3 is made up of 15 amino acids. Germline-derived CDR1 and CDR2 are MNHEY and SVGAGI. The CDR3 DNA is TGTGCCAGCAGCCGCGGGACAGCGACCCAAGAGACCCAGTACTTC. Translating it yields CASSRGTATQETQYF.

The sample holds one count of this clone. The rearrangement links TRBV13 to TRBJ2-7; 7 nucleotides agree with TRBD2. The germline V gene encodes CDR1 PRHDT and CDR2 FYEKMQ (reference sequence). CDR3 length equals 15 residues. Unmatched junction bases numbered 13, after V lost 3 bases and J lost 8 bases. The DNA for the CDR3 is TGTGCCAGCAGCTTGGGGGACTACGAAACCCGCCAGCAGTACTTC. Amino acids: CASSLGDYETRQQYF. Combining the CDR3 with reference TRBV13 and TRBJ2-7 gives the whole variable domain AAGVIQSPRHLIKEKRETATLKCYPIPRHDTVYWYQQGPGQDPQFLISFYEKMQSDKGSIPDRFSAQQFSDYHSELNMSSLELGDSALYFCASSLGDYETRQQYFGPGTRLTVT.

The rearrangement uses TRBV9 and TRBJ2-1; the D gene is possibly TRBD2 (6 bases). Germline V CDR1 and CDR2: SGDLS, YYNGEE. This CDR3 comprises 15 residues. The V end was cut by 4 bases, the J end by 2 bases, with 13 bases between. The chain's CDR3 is CASSPQGGAYNEQFF. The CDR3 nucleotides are TGTGCCAGCAGCCCCCAGGGAGGCGCCTACAATGAGCAGTTCTTC.